The 12 T cell receptor beta chains given below trace back to one sample, sequenced in a study of monozygotic twins with inflammatory bowel disease. TCRdb reanalyzed the 5' RACE reads, giving one entry per CDR3 protein sequence and no DNA. This table lists roughly 140,000 distinct CDR3 sequences. The sequencing sample was made of blood. These receptors came from a human donor with ulcerative colitis or Crohn's disease, or a healthy co-twin of an affected twin (not recorded which).

The chain recombines TRBV7-6 with TRBJ1-6. The CDR3 is made up of 17 amino acids. Per germline, CDR1 SGHVS and CDR2 FNYEAQ. CDR3: CASSLESGLSYNSPLHF.

The rearrangement joins TRBV12-3 or TRBV12-4 to TRBJ2-3; TCRdb picks TRBD2, but there is no DNA to check that call. The CDR3 sequence is 15 residues long. CDR3 residues: CASSPLGTKRDTQYF.

The V call is TRBV5-4, the J call TRBJ1-3; TCRdb indicates TRBD1, and absent DNA this call remains unverified. CDR1 and CDR2 (germline): SGHNT, YYREEE (reference sequence). This CDR3 contains 17 residues. The CDR3 loop is CASSLGPAGPSGNTIYF.

The V and J genes are TRBV6-6 and TRBJ1-4; TCRdb's D gene call, TRBD1, goes unchecked for lack of DNA. The CDR3 runs to 13 residues. Germline CDR1 and CDR2: MNHNY and SVGAGI (reference sequence). The CDR3: CASSYSPGRELFF.

The chain couples TRBV4-1 to TRBJ2-7; TCRdb picks TRBD1, but there is no DNA to check that call. CDR3 length equals 16 residues. CDR1 is MGHRA, CDR2 YSYEKL, per germline. CDR3 protein: CASSTRPGQGGYEQYF.

The rearrangement joins TRBV4-1 to TRBJ1-1; no DNA is available, so the TRBD1 call from TCRdb remains unchecked. Per the germline V gene, CDR1 is MGHRA and CDR2 is YSYEKL. The CDR3 spans 13 residues. The CDR3 region is CASSRGVNTEAFF.

The V call is TRBV5-1, the J call TRBJ2-3; TCRdb outputs TRBD2, but without DNA this stays unchecked. The CDR3 consists of 17 residues. Germline V gene sequence: CDR1 SGHRS, CDR2 YFSETQ. The CDR3: CASSLVISGGSTDTQYF.

The gene calls are TRBV9 and TRBJ1-2; without DNA, the TCRdb call of TRBD1 cannot be checked. CDR1 and CDR2 (germline): SGDLS, YYNGEE. The CDR3 extends over 14 amino acids. This CDR3 is CASSGDSETYGYTF.

The J gene is TRBJ1-1, the V gene TRBV5-1; TCRdb's D gene call, TRBD1, goes unchecked for lack of DNA. Germline V gives CDR1 SGHRS, CDR2 YFSETQ. The CDR3 runs 16 residues. The CDR3 protein is CASSLPGQASNTEAFF.

V usage is TRBV18 and J usage is TRBJ2-3; checking the TCRdb D call of TRBD1 is not possible without DNA. Germline CDR1 is KGHSH and CDR2 is LQKENI. This CDR3 region has 14 residues. The CDR3 region is CASSPGQGTDTQYF. Drawing the rest from reference TRBV18 and TRBJ2-3, the complete variable domain is NAGVMQNPRHLVRRRGQEARLRCSPMKGHSHVYWYRQLPEEGLKFMVYLQKENIIDESGMPKERFSAEFPKEGPSILRIQQVVRGDSAAYFCASSPGQGTDTQYFGPGTRLTVL.

This chain connects TRBV20-1 to TRBJ2-1. The CDR3 is made up of 14 amino acids. Germline CDR1 DFQATT, CDR2 SNEGSKA (reference sequence). CDR3 sequence: CSASRVGTYNEQFF.

The CDR3: CASKTGTQSTDTQYF. V usage is TRBV19 and J usage is TRBJ2-3; the TCRdb D gene call, TRBD1, has no DNA to confirm it. Germline CDR1 is LNHDA and CDR2 is SQIVND (reference sequence). The CDR3 runs to 15 residues.